Given below is one TCR beta chain in context. The data stem from a study of blood T cell repertoires in COVID-19. Clones were sequenced by immunoSEQ multiplex PCR, and TCRdb holds only the in-frame ones, with some missing. The sample shows roughly 280,000 clones, approximately 86% of them seen only once. CDR1 and CDR2 from the germline V gene are SGDLS and YYNGEE. The V end lost 4 bases, the J end lost 4 bases, and 11 bases lay between the germline ends. The CDR3 sequence is 14 residues long. Sample: peripheral blood. The J gene is TRBJ2-2, the V gene TRBV9; D is undetermined. The TCR was taken from a middle-aged man with active or convalescent COVID-19. CDR3 protein: CASSPGFGTGELFF. The CDR3 DNA reads TGTGCCAGCAGCCCGGGTTTTGGCACCGGGGAGCTGTTTTTT.